The source of this T cell receptor beta chain is a study of cytomegalovirus exposure and HLA in healthy donors. The study, taken as a whole, reports: Per published accounts, TCR beta sequences correctly predicted the HLA-A and HLA-B alleles of most subjects.

PCR employed 60 Vbeta and 13 Jbeta primers. The data were produced by immunoSEQ multiplex PCR, yet TCRdb's version contains in-frame clones alone and is incomplete. The sample consists of 150,000 to 200,000 clones, approximately 85% of them appearing once. As for this clone: What it binds is unknown.

Those who donated were healthy bone marrow donors. Sequenced material: PBMCs. The receptor comes from a man aged 18 to 30 in good health and CMV-seropositive.

This chain's CDR3 is CAISGPGLAGGLPYEQYF. The CDR3 DNA reads as TGTGCCATCAGTGGTCCGGGACTAGCGGGGGGCTTACCCTACGAGCAGTACTTC. The chain uses TRBV10-3 and TRBJ2-7; 15 positions agree with TRBD2. J was trimmed by 2 bases and V by 4 bases; bases with no gene match: 9. The CDR3 loop spans 18 amino acids. The germline V gene has CDR1 ENHRY and CDR2 SYGVKD.